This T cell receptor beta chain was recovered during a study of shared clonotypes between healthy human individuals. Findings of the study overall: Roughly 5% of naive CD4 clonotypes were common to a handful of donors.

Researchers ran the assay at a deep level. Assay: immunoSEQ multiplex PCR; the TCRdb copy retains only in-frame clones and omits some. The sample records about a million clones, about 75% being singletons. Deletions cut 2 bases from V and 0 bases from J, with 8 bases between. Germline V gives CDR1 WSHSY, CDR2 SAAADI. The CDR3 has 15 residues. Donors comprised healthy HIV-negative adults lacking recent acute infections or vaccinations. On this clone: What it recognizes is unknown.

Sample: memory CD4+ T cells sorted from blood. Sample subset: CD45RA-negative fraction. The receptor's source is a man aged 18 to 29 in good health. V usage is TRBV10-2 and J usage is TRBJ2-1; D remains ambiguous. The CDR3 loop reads CASSERLLSYNEQFF. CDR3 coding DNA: TGCGCCAGCAGTGAGCGACTGCTCTCCTACAATGAGCAGTTCTTC.